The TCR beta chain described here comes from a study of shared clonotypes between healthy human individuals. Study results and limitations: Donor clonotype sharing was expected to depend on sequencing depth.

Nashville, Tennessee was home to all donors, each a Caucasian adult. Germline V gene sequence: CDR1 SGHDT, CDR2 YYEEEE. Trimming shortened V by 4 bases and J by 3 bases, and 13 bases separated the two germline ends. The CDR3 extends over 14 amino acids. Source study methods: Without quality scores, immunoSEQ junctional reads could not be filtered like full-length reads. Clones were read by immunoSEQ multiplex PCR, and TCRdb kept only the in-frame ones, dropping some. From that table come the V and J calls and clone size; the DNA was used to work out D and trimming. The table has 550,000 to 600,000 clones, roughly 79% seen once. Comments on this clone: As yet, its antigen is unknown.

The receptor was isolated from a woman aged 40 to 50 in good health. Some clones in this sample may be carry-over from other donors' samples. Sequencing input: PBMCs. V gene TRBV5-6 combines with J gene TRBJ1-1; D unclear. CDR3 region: CASSRWWIDTEAFF. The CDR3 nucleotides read TGTGCCAGCAGCCGATGGTGGATCGACACTGAAGCTTTCTTT.